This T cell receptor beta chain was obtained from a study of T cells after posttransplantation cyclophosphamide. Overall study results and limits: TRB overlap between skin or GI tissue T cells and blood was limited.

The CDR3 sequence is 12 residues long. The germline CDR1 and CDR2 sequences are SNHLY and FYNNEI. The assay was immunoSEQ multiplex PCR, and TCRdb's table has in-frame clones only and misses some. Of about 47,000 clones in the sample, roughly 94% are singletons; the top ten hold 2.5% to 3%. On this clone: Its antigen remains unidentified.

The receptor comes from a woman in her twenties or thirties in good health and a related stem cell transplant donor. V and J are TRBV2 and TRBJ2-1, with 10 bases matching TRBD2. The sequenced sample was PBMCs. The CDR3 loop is CTSGGARGEQFF. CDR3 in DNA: TGTACAAGCGGGGGGGCAAGAGGTGAGCAGTTCTTC.